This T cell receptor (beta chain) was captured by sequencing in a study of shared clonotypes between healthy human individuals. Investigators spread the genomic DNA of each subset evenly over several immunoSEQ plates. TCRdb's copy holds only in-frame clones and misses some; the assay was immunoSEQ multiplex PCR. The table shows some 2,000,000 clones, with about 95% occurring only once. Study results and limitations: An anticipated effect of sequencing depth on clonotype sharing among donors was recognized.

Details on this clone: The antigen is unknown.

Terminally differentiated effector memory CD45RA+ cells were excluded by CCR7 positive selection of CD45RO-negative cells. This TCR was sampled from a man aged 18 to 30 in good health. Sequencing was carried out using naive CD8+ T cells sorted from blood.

The CDR3 sequence is CASSWLERDEQYF. CDR3 sequence (DNA): TGTGCCAGCAGCTGGCTAGAGAGGGACGAGCAGTACTTC. The chain couples TRBV7-9 to TRBJ2-7; maybe TRBD2 (5 bases). The CDR3 is 13 residues long. Germline assignment: CDR1 SEHNR and CDR2 FQNEAQ (reference sequence). V lost 4 bases and J lost 5, with 12 bases in between.